Following are 9 T cell receptor beta chains from one sample sequenced in a study of blood T cell repertoires in COVID-19. TCRdb's copy holds only in-frame clones and misses some; the assay was immunoSEQ multiplex PCR. In the table there are more than 120,000 clones, approximately 80% of which are singletons. Specimen: PBMCs or T cells enriched from blood (not recorded which). Receptors originate from a man between 50 and 59 years old in a cohort exposed to, infected with or recovered from COVID-19 (not recorded which).

The chain links TRBV28 to TRBJ2-1, with D possibly matching TRBD2 (6 bases). CDR1 and CDR2 from the germline V gene are MDHEN and SYDVKM. The CDR3 runs to 15 residues. Trimming shortened V by 8 bases and J by 7 bases, and 21 bases separated the two germline ends. The CDR3 here is CASDGPGDYFNEQFF. CDR3 nucleotide sequence: TGTGCCAGCGACGGACCGGGAGACTATTTTAATGAGCAGTTCTTC.

The chain has TRBV7-2 and TRBJ2-1, with D perhaps TRBD1 (7 bases). In germline, CDR1 is SGHTA, CDR2 FQGNSA. The CDR3 totals 15 residues. V gave up 4 bases and J gave up 5 bases, with 15 bases separating them. CDR3 in DNA: TGTGCCAGCAGCTCGCGGGGACAGAAAAACAATGAGCAGTTCTTC. The encoded protein is CASSSRGQKNNEQFF.

The rearrangement uses TRBV3-1 (or the pseudogene TRBV3-2) and TRBJ2-3; 12 positions agree with TRBD2. The V segment lost 0 bases and the J segment 1 base; nucleotides outside the gene matches: 2. Germline V gene lookup returns CDR1 LGHDT and CDR2 YNNKEL (reference sequence). The CDR3 has 17 residues. In DNA form, the CDR3 reads TGTGCCAGCAGCCAAGATCGGACTAGCGGGGGCACAGATACGCAGTATTTT. It specifies CASSQDRTSGGTDTQYF.

V usage is TRBV12-3 or TRBV12-4 and J usage is TRBJ1-2; D call uncertain. The CDR3 loop spans 12 amino acids. The V gene lost 2 bases and the J gene lost 3 bases, with 4 bases spanning the gap. The DNA of the CDR3 is TGTGCCAGCAGTTTACATTACTATGGCTACACCTTC. Protein: CASSLHYYGYTF.

This chain joins TRBV11-3 and TRBJ2-2, with D maybe TRBD2 (6 bases). The CDR3 totals 14 residues. Trimming removed 6 bases at V and 4 bases at J, with 12 bases between. Germline V gene sequence: CDR1 SGHNT, CDR2 YENEEA. The chain's CDR3 is CASSKTRRTGELFF. In DNA, the CDR3 is TGTGCCAGCAGTAAGACTAGACGCACCGGGGAGCTGTTTTTT.

In its sample, this clone was seen once. Different DNA sequences within this sample yield the same CDR3. The gene calls are TRBV19 and TRBJ2-7; a possible D gene is TRBD2 (6 bases). The CDR3 is 14 amino acids. CDR1 and CDR2 from the germline V gene are LNHDA and SQIVND (reference sequence). V shed 5 bases and J shed 0 bases, with 11 bases lying between them. CDR3 coding DNA: TGTGCCAGTAGTTCCCGGACTAACTCCTACGAGCAGTACTTC. Its protein product is CASSSRTNSYEQYF.

The genes are TRBV19 and TRBJ2-3; 9 bases agree with TRBD1. The CDR3 covers 16 residues. V was clipped by 5 bases and J by 3 bases; unmatched bases: 9. Germline V gene lookup returns CDR1 LNHDA and CDR2 SQIVND (reference sequence). CDR3 protein: CASSAGTGTGTDTQYF. In DNA, the CDR3 is TGTGCCAGTAGTGCAGGGACCGGGACAGGGACAGATACGCAGTATTTT.

The chain couples TRBV19 to TRBJ1-2; no clear D. Germline assignment: CDR1 LNHDA and CDR2 SQIVND (reference sequence). Trimming left V 3 bases short and J 11 bases short, with 16 bases between. The CDR3 runs 13 residues. The CDR3 coding sequence is TGTGCCAGTAGTATCCCCGGAGCGAACGGGTACACCTTC. Protein sequence: CASSIPGANGYTF.

The J gene is TRBJ1-1, the V gene TRBV12-3 or TRBV12-4; D unresolved. V gave up 2 bases and J gave up 6 bases, with 7 bases separating them. This CDR3 has 12 residues. The CDR3 here is CASSLILSEAFF. The CDR3 region has the DNA TGTGCCAGCAGTTTAATTCTCTCTGAAGCTTTCTTT.